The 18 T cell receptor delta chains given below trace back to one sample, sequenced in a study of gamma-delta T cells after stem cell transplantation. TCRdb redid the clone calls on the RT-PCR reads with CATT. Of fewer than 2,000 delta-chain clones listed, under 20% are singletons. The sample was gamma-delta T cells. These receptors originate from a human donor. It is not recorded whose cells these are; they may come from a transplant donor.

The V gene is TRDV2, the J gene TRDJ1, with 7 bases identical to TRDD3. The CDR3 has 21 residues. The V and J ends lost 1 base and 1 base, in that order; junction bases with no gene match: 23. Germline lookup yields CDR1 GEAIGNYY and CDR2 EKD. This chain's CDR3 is CACDTVGTGEGGNSPTDKLIF. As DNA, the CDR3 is TGTGCCTGTGACACAGTCGGTACTGGGGAAGGCGGGAACTCACCCACCGATAAACTCATCTTT.

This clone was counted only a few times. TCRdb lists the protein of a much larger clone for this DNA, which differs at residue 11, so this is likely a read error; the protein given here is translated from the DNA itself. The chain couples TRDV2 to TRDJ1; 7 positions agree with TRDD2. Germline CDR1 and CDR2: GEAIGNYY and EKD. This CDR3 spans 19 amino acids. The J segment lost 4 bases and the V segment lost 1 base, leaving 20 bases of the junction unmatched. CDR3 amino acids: CACDTAGFPTVAYGDKLIF. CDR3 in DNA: TGTGCCTGTGACACGGCGGGCTTTCCTACTGTGGCTTATGGCGATAAACTCATCTTT.

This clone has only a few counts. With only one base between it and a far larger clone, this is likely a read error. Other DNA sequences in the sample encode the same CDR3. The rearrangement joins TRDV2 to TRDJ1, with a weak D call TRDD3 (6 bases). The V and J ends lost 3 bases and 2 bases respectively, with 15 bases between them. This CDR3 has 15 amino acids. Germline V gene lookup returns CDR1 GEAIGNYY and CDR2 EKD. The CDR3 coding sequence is TGTGCCTGTGACCACGTACTTGGGGATACCGATAAACTCATCTTT. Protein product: CACDHVLGDTDKLIF.

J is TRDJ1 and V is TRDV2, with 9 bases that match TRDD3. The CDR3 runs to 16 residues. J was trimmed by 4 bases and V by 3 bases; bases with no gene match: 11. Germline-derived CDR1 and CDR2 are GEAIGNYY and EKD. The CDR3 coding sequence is TGTGCCTGTGACTTACTGGGGGACCCACTTGACGATAAACTCATCTTT. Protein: CACDLLGDPLDDKLIF.

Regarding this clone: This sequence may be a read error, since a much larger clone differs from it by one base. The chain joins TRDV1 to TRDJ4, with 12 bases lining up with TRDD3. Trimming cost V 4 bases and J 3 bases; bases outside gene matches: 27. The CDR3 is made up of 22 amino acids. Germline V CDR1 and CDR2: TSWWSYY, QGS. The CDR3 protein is CALGGIGLPIWGIRNNTGPLIF. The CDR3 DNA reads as TGTGCTCTTGGGGGGATCGGACTTCCAATCTGGGGGATACGAAACAATACCGGACCCCTGATCTTT.

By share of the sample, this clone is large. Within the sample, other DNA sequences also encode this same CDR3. The CDR3 region is CACDTVGLGDPSATHKLIF. In DNA form, the CDR3 reads TGTGCCTGTGACACCGTTGGACTGGGGGACCCATCCGCAACCCATAAACTCATCTTT. The chain uses TRDV2 and TRDJ1; 9 nucleotides align to TRDD3. V dropped 0 bases and J dropped 6; count of bases not matched to a gene: 19. CDR1 is GEAIGNYY and CDR2 is EKD in the germline V gene. The CDR3 length is 19 residues.

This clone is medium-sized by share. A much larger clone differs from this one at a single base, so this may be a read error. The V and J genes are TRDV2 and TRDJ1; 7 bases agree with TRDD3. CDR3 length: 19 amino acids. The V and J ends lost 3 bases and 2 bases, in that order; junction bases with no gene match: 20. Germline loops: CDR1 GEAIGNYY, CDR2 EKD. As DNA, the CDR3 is TGTGCCTGTGACTCCGTACTGGGGAATACGAAGTGGGGGACCGATAAACTCATCTTT. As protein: CACDSVLGNTKWGTDKLIF.

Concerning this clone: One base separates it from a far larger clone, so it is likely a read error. This chain's CDR3 is CACDTVWGLVDPVVRDTRQMFF. The DNA of the CDR3 is TGTGCCTGTGACACCGTTTGGGGACTGGTCGACCCTGTCGTTCGGGACACCCGACAGATGTTTTTC. V usage is TRDV2 and J usage is TRDJ3; TRDD3 is a possible D gene (5 bases). Germline V gene data show CDR1 as GEAIGNYY and CDR2 as EKD. Trimming shortened V by 0 bases and J by 5 bases, and 28 bases separated the two germline ends. The CDR3 loop spans 22 amino acids.

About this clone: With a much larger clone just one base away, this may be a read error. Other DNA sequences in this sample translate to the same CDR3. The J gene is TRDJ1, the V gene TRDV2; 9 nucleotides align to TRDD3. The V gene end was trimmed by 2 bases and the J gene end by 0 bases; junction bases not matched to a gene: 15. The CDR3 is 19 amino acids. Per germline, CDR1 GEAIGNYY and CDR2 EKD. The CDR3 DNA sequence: TGTGCCTGTGACAATCTACTGGGGGACAAGCTAACGTACACCGATAAACTCATCTTT. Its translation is CACDNLLGDKLTYTDKLIF.

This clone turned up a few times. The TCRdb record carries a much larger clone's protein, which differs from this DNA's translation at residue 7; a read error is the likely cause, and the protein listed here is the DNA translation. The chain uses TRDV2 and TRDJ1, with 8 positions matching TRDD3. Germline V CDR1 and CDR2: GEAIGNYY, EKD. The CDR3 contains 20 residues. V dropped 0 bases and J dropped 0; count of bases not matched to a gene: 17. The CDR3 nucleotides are TGTGCCTGTGACACCGTTGTGATGGGGGATCCAAACTTAAACACCGATAAACTCATCTTT. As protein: CACDTVVMGDPNLNTDKLIF.

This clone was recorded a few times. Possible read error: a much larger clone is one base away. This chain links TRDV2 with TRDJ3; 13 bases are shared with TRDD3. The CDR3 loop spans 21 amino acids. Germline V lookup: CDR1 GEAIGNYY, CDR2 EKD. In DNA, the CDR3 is TGTGCCAGTGACACTGGGCAACTGGGGGATACGCTCTCCTGGGACACCCGACAGATGTTTTTC. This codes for CASDTGQLGDTLSWDTRQMFF.

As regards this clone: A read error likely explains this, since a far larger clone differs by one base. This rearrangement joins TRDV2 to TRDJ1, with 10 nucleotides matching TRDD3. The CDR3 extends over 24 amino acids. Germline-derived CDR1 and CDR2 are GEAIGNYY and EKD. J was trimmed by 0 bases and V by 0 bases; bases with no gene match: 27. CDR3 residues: CACDTAGGIRGRGIPTHNTDKLIF. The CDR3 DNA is TGTGCCTGTGACACCGCCGGGGGGATACGGGGCCGTGGAATTCCCACCCACAACACCGATAAACTCATCTTT.

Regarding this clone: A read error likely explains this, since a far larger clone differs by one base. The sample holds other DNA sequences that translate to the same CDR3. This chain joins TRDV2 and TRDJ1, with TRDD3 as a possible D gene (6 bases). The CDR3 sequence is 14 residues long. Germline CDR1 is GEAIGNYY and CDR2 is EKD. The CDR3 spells CACEPMGILDKLIF. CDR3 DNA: TGTGCCTGTGAACCAATGGGGATCCTCGATAAACTCATTTTT.

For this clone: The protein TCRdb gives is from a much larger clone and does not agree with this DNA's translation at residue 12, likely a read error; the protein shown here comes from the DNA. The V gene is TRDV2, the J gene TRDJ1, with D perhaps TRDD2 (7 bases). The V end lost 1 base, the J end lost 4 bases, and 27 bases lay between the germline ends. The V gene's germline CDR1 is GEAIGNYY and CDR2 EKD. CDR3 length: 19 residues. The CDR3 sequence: CACDTAGFPTGSYGDKLIF. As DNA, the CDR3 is TGTGCCTGTGACACGGCGGGCTTTCCTACTGGGTCTTATGGCGATAAACTCATCTTT.

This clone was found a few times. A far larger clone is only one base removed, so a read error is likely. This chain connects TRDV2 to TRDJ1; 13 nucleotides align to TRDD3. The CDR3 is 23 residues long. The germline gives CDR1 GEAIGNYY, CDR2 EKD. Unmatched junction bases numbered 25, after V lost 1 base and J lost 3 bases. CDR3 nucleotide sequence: TGTGCCTGTGACACTATCCCAGTCCCTCCTCTACTGGGGGATACGGGATTCCCCGATAAACTCATCTTT. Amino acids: CACDTIPVPPLLGDTGFPDKLIF.

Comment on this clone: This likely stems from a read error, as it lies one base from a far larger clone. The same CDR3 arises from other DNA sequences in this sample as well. DNA for the CDR3: TGTGCCTGTGACACGGCTGGCTTTCCTACTGGGGCTTATGGCGATAAACTCATCTTT. Amino acids: CACDTAGFPTGAYGDKLIF. The chain links TRDV2 to TRDJ1; D possibly matches TRDD2 or TRDD3 (7 bases each). V dropped 1 base and J dropped 4 bases, with 27 bases sitting between them. The CDR3 loop spans 19 amino acids. The germline gives CDR1 GEAIGNYY, CDR2 EKD.

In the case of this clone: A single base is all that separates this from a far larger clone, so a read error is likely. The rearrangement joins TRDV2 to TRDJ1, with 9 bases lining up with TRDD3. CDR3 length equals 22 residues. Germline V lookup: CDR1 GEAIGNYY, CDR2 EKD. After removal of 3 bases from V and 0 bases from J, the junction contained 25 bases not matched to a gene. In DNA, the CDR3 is TGTGCCTGTGACCCGCTCGTGGACGGAGGGGGATACCTGAGGGGGTACACCGATAAACTCATCTTT. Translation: CACDPLVDGGGYLRGYTDKLIF.

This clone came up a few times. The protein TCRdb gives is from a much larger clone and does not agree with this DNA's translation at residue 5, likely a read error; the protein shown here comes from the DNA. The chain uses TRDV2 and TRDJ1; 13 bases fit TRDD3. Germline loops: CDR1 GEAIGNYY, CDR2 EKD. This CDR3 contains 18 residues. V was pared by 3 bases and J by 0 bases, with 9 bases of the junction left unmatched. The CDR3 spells CACDLLGDTRSYTDKLIF. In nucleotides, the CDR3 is TGTGCCTGTGACCTACTGGGGGATACGCGCTCGTACACCGATAAACTCATCTTT.